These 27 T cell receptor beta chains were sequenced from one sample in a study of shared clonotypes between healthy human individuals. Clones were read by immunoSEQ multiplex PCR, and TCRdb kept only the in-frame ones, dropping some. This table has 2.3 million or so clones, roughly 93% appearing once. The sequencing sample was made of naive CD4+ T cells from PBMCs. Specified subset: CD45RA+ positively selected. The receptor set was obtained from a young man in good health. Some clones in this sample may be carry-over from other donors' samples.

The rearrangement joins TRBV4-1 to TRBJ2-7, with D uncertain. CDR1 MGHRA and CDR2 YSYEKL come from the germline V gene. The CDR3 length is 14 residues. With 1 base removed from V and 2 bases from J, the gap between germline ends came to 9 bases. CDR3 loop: CASSQVSTAYEQYF. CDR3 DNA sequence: TGCGCCAGCAGCCAAGTCTCAACAGCCTACGAGCAGTACTTC.

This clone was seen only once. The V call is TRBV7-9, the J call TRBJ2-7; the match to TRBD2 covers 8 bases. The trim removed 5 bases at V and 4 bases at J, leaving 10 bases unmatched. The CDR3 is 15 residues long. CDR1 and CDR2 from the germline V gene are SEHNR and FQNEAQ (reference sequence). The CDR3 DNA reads TGTGCCAGCAGCACGCCCGGGACTAGGGTTTACGAGCAGTACTTC. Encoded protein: CASSTPGTRVYEQYF.

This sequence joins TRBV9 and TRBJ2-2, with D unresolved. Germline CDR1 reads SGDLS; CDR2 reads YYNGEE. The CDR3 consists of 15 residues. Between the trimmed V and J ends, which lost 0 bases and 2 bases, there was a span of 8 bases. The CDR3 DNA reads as TGTGCCAGCAGCGTAGACCCCTTAAACACCGGGGAGCTGTTTTTT. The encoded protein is CASSVDPLNTGELFF.

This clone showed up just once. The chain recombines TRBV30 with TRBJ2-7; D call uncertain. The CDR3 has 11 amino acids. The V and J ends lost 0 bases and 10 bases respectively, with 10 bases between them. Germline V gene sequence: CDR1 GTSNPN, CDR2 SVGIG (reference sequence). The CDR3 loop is CAWSVRQSQYF. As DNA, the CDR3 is TGTGCCTGGAGTGTAAGGCAGTCCCAGTACTTC.

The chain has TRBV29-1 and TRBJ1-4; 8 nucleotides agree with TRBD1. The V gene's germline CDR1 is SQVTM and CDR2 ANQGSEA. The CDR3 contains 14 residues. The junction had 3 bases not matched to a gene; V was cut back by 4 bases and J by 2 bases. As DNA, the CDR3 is TGCAGCGTTGCTCAGGGGGCTACTAATGAAAAACTGTTTTTT. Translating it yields CSVAQGATNEKLFF.

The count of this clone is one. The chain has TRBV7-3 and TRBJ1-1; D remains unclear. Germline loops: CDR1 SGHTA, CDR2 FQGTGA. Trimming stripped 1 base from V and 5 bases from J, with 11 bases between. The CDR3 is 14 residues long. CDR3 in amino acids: CASSLSGLGTEAFF. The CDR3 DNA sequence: TGTGCCAGCAGCTTAAGTGGGTTAGGGACTGAAGCTTTCTTT.

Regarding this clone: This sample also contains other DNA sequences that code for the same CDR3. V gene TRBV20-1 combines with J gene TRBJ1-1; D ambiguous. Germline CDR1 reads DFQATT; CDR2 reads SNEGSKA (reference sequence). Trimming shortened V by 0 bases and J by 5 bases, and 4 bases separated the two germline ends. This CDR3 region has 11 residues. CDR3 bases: TGCAGTGCTAGAGATCTTACTGAAGCTTTCTTT. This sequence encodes CSARDLTEAFF.

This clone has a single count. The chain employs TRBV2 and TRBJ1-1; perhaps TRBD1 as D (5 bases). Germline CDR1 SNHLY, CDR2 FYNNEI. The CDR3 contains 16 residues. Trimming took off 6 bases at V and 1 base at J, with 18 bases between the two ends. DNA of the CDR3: TGTGCCAGCAGAGATGGGGCAGGCCGGGGGAACACTGAAGCTTTCTTT. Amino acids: CASRDGAGRGNTEAFF.

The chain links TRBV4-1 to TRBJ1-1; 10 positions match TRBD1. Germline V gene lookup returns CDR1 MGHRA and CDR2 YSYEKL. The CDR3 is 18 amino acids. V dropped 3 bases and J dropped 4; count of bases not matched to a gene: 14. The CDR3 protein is CASSHYLLGDRGGTEAFF. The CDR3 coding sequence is TGCGCCAGCAGCCACTACCTACTGGGGGACAGGGGCGGCACTGAAGCTTTCTTT.

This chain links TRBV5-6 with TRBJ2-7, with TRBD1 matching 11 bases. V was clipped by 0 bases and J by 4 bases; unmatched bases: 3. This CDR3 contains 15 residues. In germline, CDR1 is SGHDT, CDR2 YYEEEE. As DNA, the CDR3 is TGTGCCAGCAGCTTGGGGACAGGGGGCCGGTACGAGCAGTACTTC. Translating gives CASSLGTGGRYEQYF. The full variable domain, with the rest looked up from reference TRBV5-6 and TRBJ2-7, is DAGVTQSPTHLIKTRGQQVTLRCSPKSGHDTVSWYQQALGQGPQFIFQYYEEEERQRGNFPDRFSGHQFPNYSSELNVNALLLGDSALYLCASSLGTGGRYEQYFGPGTRLTVT.

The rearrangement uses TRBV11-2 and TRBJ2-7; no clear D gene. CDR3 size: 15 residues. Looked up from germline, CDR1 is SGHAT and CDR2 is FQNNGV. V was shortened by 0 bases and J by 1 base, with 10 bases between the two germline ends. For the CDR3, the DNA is TGTGCCAGCAGCTTAGACCTGACATGGTCCTACGAGCAGTACTTC. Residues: CASSLDLTWSYEQYF.

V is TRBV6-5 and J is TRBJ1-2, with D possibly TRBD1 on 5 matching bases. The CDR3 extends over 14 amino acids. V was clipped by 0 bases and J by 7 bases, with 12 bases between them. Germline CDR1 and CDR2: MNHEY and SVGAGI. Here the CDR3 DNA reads TGTGCCAGCAGTTACTCGAGGGGTAAAGCTGGCTACACCTTC. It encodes CASSYSRGKAGYTF.

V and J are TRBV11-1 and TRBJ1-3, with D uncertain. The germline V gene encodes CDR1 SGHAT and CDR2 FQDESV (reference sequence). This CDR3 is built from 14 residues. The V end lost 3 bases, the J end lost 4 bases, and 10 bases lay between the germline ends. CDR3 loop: CASSLQAYGNTIYF. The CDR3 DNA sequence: TGTGCCAGCAGCTTGCAGGCATACGGAAACACCATATATTTT. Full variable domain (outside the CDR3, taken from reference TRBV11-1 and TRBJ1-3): EAEVAQSPRYKITEKSQAVAFWCDPISGHATLYWYRQILGQGPELLVQFQDESVVDDSQLPKDRFSAERLKGVDSTLKIQPAELGDSAMYLCASSLQAYGNTIYFGEGSWLTVV.

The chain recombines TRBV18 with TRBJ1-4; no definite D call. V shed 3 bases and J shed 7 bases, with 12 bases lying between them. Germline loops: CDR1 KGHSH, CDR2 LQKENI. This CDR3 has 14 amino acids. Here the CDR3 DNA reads TGTGCCAGCTCACCGGGCGGAATGGGTGAAAAACTGTTTTTT. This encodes CASSPGGMGEKLFF. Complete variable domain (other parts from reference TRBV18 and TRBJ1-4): NAGVMQNPRHLVRRRGQEARLRCSPMKGHSHVYWYRQLPEEGLKFMVYLQKENIIDESGMPKERFSAEFPKEGPSILRIQQVVRGDSAAYFCASSPGGMGEKLFFGSGTQLSVL.

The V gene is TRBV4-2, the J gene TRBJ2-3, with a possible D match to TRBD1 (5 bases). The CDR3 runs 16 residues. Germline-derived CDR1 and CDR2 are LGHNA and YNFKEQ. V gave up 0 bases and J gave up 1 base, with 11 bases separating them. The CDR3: CASSQERTWGTDTQYF. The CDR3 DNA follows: TGTGCCAGCAGCCAAGAGCGGACATGGGGCACAGATACGCAGTATTTT.

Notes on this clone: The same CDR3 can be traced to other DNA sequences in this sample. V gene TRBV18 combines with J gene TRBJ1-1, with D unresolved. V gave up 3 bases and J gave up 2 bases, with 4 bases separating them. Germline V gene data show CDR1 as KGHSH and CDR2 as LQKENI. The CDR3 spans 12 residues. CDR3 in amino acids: CASSPGNTEAFF. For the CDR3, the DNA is TGTGCCAGCTCACCGGGAAACACTGAAGCTTTCTTT.

The DNA of the CDR3 is TGTGCCAGCAGCCAGGGAGTAAATCAGCCCCAGCATTTT. Its translation is CASSQGVNQPQHF. V usage is TRBV14 and J usage is TRBJ1-5, with D uncertain. Per germline, CDR1 SGHDN and CDR2 FVKESK. The CDR3 consists of 13 residues. V was shortened by 3 bases and J by 4 bases, with 7 bases between the two germline ends.

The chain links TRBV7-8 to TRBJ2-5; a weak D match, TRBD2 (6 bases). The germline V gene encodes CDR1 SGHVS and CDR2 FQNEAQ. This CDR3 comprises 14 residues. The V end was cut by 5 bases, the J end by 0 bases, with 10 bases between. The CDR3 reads CASSVGSNQETQYF. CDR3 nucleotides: TGTGCCAGCAGCGTCGGGAGTAACCAAGAGACCCAGTACTTC.

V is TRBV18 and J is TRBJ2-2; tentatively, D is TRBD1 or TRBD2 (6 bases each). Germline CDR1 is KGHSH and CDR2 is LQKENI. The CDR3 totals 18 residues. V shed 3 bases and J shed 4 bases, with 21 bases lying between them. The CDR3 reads CASSPEQGYAGLTGELFF. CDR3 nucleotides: TGTGCCAGCTCACCCGAACAGGGATATGCGGGGCTCACCGGGGAGCTGTTTTTT.

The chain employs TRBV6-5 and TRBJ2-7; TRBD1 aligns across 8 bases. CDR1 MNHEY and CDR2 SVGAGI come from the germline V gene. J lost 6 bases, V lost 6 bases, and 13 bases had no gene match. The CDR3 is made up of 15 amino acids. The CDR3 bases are TGTGCCAGCAGCCAAATCAGGGGGCGATCGGGCGAGCAGTACTTC. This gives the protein CASSQIRGRSGEQYF.

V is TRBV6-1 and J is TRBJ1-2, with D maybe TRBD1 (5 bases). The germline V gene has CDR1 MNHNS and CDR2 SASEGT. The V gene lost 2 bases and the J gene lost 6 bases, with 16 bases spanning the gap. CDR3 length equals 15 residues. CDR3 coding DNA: TGTGCCAGCAGTGAAAGGGGCAGGTGGTCGAATGGCTACACCTTC. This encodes CASSERGRWSNGYTF.

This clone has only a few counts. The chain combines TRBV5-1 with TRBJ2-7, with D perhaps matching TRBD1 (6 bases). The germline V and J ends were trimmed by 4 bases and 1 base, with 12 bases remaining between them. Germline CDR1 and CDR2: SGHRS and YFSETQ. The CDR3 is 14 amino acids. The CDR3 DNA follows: TGCGCCAGCAGCACAGAACAGGGTTCCTACGAGCAGTACTTC. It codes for CASSTEQGSYEQYF.

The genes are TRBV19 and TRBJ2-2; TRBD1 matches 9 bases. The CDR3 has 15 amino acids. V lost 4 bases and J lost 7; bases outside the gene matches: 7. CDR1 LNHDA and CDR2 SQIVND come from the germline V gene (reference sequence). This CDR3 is CASSTGTGFGGELFF. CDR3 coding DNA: TGTGCCAGTAGTACGGGGACAGGGTTCGGCGGGGAGCTGTTTTTT.

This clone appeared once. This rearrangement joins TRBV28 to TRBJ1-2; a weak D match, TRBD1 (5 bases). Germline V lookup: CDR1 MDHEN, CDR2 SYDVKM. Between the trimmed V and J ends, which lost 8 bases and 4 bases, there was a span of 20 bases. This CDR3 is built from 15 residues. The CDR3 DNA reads TGTGCCAGCCACTCCCCGGGGGGAATTAGCTATGGCTACACCTTC. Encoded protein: CASHSPGGISYGYTF.

The chain's CDR3 is CASSQAAGGTNEQFF. The CDR3 DNA is TGTGCCAGCAGCCAAGCGGCAGGGGGGACCAATGAGCAGTTCTTC. The rearrangement joins TRBV4-2 to TRBJ2-1, with D maybe TRBD1 (7 bases). CDR3 length equals 15 residues. Germline assignment: CDR1 LGHNA and CDR2 YNFKEQ. V lost 1 base and J 6 bases, leaving 13 bases between the germline ends.

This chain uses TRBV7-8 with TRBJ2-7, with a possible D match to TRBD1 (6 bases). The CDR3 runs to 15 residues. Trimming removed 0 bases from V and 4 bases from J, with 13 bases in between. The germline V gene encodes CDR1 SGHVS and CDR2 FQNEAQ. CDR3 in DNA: TGTGCCAGCAGCTTAGCCCCACAGGGATCTTACGAGCAGTACTTC. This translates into CASSLAPQGSYEQYF.

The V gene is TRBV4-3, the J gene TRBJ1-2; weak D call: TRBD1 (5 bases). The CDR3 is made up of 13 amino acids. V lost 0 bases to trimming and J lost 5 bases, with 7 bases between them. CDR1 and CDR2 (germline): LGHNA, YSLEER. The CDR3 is CASSQEGVYGYTF. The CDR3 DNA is TGCGCCAGCAGCCAAGAGGGGGTATATGGCTACACCTTC.